Described below is a single TCR beta chain sequence and its context. The data stem from a study of PD-L1 blockade in urothelial cancer. Documented time point: pretreatment peripheral blood. This CDR3 is built from 15 residues. Germline lookup yields CDR1 LNHNV and CDR2 YYDKDF (reference sequence). Trimming took 0 bases from V and 6 from J, leaving 12 bases between them. Profiling relied on immunoSEQ multiplex PCR, and the TCRdb table lists in-frame clones only, not all of them. The sample includes roughly 91,000 clones, approximately 87% of them seen just once. Sequencing used PBMCs, obtained around atezolizumab (anti-PD-L1) treatment. The sequence derives from a man between 60 and 75 years old with urothelial cancer. The rearrangement joins TRBV15 to TRBJ1-5; a weak D match, TRBD1 (5 bases). The CDR3 nucleotides read TGTGCCACCAGCAGAGACGACAGAGAAGTTCAGCCCCAGCATTTT. This sequence encodes CATSRDDREVQPQHF. The complete variable domain, with remaining parts taken from reference TRBV15 and TRBJ1-5, reads DAMVIQNPRYQVTQFGKPVTLSCSQTLNHNVMYWYQQKSSQAPKLLFHYYDKDFNNEADTPDNFQSRRPNTSFCFLDIRSPGLGDTAMYLCATSRDDREVQPQHFGDGTRLSIL.